This T cell receptor beta chain was captured in a study of breast tumors, draining lymph nodes, adjacent tissues. Germline CDR1 reads SGDLS; CDR2 reads YYNGEE. The CDR3 runs 17 residues. J was trimmed by 7 bases and V by 0 bases; bases with no gene match: 10. With respect to this clonotype: What it recognizes is unknown.

Findings of the study overall: Tumors had less TCR diversity than lymph nodes, more than nontumor tissue. Tumor and nontumor repertoires were significantly more similar in luminal-like than in basal-like breast cancer. Tumor T cell lymph node origin was a supported hypothesis, not proven. The data were judged consistent with most tumor T cells coming from lymph node and expanding in tumor.

TCRdb redid the calling of the multiplex PCR reads with MiXCR, one entry per CDR3 protein. The sample records over 20,000 distinct CDR3 sequences, around two thirds being singletons. The sequenced material came from tumor-adjacent breast tissue. This TCR was sampled from a female donor with breast cancer. Some clones in this sample may be carry-over from other donors' samples. The chain joins TRBV9 to TRBJ2-3; 11 bases are a match to TRBD2. The CDR3 nucleotides read TGTGCCAGCAGCGTAGGAGGGACTAGCGGACCCCGAAATACGCAGTATTTT. Protein sequence: CASSVGGTSGPRNTQYF.